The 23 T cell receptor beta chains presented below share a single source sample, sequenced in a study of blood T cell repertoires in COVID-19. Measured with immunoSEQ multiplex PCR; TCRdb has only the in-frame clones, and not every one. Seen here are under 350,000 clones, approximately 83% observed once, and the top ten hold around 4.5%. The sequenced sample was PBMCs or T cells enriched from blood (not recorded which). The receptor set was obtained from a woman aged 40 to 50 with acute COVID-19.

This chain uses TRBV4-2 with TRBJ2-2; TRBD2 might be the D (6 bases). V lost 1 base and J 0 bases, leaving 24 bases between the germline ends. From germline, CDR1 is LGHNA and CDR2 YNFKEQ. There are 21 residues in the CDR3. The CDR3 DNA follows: TGTGCCAGCAGCCAAGTCCGTGGCGGGACGACCTTACTTGCGAACACCGGGGAGCTGTTTTTT. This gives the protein CASSQVRGGTTLLANTGELFF.

The CDR3 protein is CASSYSTSGSSYEQYF. The CDR3 DNA is TGTGCCAGCAGTTACTCTACTAGCGGGAGCTCCTACGAGCAGTACTTC. The chain carries TRBV6-2 or TRBV6-3 and TRBJ2-7; 11 bases match TRBD2. V shed 0 bases and J 0 bases; nucleotides not matched to a gene: 1. The germline V gene has CDR1 MNHEY and CDR2 SVGEGT. There are 16 residues in the CDR3.

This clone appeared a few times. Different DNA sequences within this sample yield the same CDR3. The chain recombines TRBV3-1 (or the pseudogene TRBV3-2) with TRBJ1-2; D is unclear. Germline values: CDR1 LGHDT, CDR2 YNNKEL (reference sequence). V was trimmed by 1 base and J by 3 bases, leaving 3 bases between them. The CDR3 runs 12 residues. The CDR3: CASSQADYGYTF. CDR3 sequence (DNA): TGTGCCAGCAGCCAAGCGGACTATGGCTACACCTTC.

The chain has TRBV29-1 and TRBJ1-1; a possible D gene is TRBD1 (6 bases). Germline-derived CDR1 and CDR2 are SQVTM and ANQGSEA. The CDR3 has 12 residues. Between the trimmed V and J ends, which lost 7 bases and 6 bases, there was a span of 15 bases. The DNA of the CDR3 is TGCAGCGCGGGGCAGGGGTATTCTGAAGCTTTCTTT. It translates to CSAGQGYSEAFF.

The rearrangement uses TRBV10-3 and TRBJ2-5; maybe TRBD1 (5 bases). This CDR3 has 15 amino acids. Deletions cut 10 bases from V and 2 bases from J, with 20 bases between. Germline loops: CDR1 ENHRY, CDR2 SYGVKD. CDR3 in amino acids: CATQGERGRQETQYF. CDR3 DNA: TGTGCCACGCAAGGGGAAAGGGGCAGGCAAGAGACCCAGTACTTC.

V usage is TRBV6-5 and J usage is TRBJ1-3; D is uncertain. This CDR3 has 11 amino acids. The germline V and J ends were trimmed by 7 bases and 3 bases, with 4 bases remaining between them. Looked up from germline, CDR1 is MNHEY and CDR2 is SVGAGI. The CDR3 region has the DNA TGTGCCAGCACCTATGGAAACACCATATATTTT. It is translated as CASTYGNTIYF.

The CDR3 protein is CASSLVTSGATTEAFF. DNA for the CDR3: TGTGCCAGCAGCTTAGTCACATCAGGGGCGACCACTGAAGCTTTCTTT. The chain couples TRBV7-8 to TRBJ1-1; TRBD1 might be the D (6 bases). Germline loops: CDR1 SGHVS, CDR2 FQNEAQ. With 1 base removed from V and 4 bases from J, the gap between germline ends came to 16 bases. The CDR3 is 16 residues long.

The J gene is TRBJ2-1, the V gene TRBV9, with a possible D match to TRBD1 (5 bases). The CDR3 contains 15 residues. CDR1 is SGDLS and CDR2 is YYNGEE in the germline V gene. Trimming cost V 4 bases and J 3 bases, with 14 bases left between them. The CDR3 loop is CASSSTGWGYNEQFF. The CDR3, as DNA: TGTGCCAGCAGCTCCACAGGTTGGGGCTACAATGAGCAGTTCTTC.

In nucleotides, the CDR3 is TGTGCCAGCAGCCCAGGGGGGAACGAGCAGTACTTC. It yields the protein CASSPGGNEQYF. The chain joins TRBV7-2 to TRBJ2-7; tentatively, D is TRBD1 (7 bases). V was pared by 5 bases and J by 5 bases, with 10 bases between. The CDR3 has 12 amino acids. Germline CDR1 is SGHTA and CDR2 is FQGNSA.

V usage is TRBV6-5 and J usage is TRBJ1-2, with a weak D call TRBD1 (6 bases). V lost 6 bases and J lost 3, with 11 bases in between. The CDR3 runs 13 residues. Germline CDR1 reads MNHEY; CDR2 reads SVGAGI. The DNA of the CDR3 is TGTGCCAGCAGCAGGACAGCTGACTATGGCTACACCTTC. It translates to CASSRTADYGYTF.

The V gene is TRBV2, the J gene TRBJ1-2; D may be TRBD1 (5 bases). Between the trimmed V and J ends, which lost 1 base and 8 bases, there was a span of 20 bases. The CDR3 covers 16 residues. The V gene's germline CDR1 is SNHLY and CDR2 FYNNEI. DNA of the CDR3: TGTGCCAGCAGTGAAGTTGACGGGGGGTACGTGAGGGGCTACACCTTC. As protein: CASSEVDGGYVRGYTF.

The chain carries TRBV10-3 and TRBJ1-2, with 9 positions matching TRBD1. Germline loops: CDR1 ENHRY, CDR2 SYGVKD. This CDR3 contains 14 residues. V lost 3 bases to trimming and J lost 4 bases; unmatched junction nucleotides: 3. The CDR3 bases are TGTGCCATCAGTGAAAAGGACAGGGGCTATGGCTACACCTTC. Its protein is CAISEKDRGYGYTF.

CDR3 sequence reads: CASSRAAQGVPNQPQHF. CDR3 nucleotide sequence: TGTGCCAGCAGTCGCGCCGCCCAGGGGGTCCCCAATCAGCCCCAGCATTTT. The chain has TRBV6-6 and TRBJ1-5; 7 positions match TRBD1. V lost 5 bases and J lost 3; bases outside the gene matches: 13. From germline, CDR1 is MNHNY and CDR2 SVGAGI (reference sequence). The CDR3 has 17 residues.

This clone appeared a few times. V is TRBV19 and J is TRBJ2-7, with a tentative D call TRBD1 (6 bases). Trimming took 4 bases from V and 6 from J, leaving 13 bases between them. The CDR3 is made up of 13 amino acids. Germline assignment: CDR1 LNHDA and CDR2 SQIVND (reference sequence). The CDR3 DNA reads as TGTGCCAGTAGTACCTTACAGGGTGGCGAGCAGTACTTC. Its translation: CASSTLQGGEQYF. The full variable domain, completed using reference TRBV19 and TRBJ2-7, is DGGITQSPKYLFRKEGQNVTLSCEQNLNHDAMYWYRQDPGQGLRLIYYSQIVNDFQKGDIAEGYSVSREKKESFPLTVTSAQKNPTAFYLCASSTLQGGEQYFGPGTRLTVT.

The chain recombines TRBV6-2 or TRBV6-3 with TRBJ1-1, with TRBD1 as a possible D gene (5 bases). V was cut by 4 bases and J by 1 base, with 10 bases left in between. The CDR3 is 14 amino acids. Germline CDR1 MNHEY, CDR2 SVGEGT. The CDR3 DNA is TGTGCCAGCAGTTCCTGGACAACGAACACTGAAGCTTTCTTT. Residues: CASSSWTTNTEAFF.

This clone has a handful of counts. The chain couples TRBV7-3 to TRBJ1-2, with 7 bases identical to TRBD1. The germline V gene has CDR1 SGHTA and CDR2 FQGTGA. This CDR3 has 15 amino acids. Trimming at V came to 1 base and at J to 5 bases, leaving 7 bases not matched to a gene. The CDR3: CASSLIPGQLYGYTF. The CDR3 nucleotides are TGTGCCAGCAGCTTAATCCCGGGACAGCTATATGGCTACACCTTC. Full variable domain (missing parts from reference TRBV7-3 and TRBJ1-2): GAGVSQTPSNKVTEKGKYVELRCDPISGHTALYWYRQSLGQGPEFLIYFQGTGAADDSGLPNDRFFAVRPEGSVSTLKIQRTERGDSAVYLCASSLIPGQLYGYTFGSGTRLTVV.

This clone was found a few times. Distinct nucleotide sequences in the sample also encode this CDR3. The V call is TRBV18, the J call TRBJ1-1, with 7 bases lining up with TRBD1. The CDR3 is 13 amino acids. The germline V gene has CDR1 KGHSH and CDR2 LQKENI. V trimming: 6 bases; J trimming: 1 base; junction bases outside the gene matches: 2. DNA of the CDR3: TGTGCCAGCTCCCGGGACAGGAACACTGAAGCTTTCTTT. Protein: CASSRDRNTEAFF.

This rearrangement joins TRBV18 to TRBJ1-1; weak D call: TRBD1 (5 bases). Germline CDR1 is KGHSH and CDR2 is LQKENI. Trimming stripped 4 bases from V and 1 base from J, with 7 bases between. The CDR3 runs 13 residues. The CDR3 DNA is TGTGCCAGCTCACACGGACAGAACACTGAAGCTTTCTTT. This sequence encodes CASSHGQNTEAFF.

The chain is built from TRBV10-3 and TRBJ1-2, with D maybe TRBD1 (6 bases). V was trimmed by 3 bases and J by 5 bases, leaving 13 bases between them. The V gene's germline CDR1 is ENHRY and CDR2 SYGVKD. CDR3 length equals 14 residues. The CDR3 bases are TGTGCCATCAGTGATGGGGTAGGGGGTTATGGCTACACCTTC. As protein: CAISDGVGGYGYTF.

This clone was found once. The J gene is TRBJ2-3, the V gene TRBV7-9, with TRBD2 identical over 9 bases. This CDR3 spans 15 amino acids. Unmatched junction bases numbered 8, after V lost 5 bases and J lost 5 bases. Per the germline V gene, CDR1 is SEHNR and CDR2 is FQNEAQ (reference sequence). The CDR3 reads CASSPRGGTGDTQYF. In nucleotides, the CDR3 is TGTGCCAGCAGCCCGCGGGGGGGCACGGGAGATACGCAGTATTTT.

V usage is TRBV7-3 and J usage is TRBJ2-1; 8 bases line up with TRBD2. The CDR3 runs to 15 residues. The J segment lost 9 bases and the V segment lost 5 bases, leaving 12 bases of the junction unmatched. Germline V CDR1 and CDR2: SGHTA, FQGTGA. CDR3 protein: CASSRRPGLEFEQFF. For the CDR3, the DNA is TGTGCCAGCAGCCGAAGGCCGGGACTAGAATTTGAGCAGTTCTTC.

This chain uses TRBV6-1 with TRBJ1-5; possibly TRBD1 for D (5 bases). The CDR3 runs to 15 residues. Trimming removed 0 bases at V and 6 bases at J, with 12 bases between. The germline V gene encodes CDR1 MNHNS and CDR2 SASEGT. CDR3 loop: CASSEAPGPAQPQHF. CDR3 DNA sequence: TGTGCCAGCAGTGAAGCCCCAGGGCCGGCTCAGCCCCAGCATTTT.

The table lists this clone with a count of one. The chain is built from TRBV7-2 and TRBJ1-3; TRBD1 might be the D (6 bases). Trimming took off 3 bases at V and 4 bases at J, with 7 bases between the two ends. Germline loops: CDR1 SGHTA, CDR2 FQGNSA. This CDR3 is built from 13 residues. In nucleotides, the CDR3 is TGTGCCAGCAGCTTCGGACAGGGAAACACCATATATTTT. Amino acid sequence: CASSFGQGNTIYF.